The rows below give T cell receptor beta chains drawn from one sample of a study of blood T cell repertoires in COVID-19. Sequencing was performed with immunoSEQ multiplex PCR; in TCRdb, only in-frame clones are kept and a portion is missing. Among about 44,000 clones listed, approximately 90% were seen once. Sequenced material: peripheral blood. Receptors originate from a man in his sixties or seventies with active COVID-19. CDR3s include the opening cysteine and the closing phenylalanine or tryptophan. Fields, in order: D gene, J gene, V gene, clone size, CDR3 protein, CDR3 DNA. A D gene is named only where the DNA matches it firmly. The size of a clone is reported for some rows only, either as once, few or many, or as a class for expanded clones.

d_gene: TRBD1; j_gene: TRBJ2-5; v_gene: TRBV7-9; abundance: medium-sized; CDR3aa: CASSPGGTQYF; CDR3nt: TGTGCCAGCAGCCCAGGGGGAACCCAGTACTTC
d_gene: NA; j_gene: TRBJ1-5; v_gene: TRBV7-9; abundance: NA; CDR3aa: CASSSGSGGSNQPQHF; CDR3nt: TGTGCCAGCAGCTCCGGATCAGGAGGTAGCAATCAGCCCCAGCATTTT
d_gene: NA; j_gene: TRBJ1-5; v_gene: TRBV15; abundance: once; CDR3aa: CATSRVGTRNQPQHF; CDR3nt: TGTGCCACCAGCAGAGTCGGGACAAGAAATCAGCCCCAGCATTTT
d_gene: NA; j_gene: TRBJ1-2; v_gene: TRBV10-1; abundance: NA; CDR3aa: CASSVGLYYGYTF; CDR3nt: TGCGCCAGCAGTGTGGGCCTGTACTATGGCTACACCTTC
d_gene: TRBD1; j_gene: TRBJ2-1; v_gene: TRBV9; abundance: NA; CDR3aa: CASSVGAGQGREQFF; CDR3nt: TGTGCCAGCAGCGTAGGGGCGGGACAGGGTCGGGAGCAGTTCTTC
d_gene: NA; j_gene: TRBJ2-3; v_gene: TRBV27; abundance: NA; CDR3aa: CASSKLERTSTDTQYF; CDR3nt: TGTGCCAGCAGTAAATTGGAGCGGACTAGCACAGATACGCAGTATTTT
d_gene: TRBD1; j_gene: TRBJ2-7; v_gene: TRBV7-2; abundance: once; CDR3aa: CASSLDRGLSYEQYF; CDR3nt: TGTGCCAGCAGCTTAGACAGGGGCCTTTCCTACGAGCAGTACTTC
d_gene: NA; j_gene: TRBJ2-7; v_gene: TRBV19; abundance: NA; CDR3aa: CASSPLGRGVLRLREQYF; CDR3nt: TGTGCCAGTAGTCCCCTTGGCAGGGGCGTACTTCGTCTACGAGAGCAGTACTTC
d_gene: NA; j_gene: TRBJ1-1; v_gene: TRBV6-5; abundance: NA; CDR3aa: CASSRTQGTNTEAFF; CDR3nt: TGTGCCAGCAGTCGGACCCAGGGGACGAACACTGAAGCTTTCTTT
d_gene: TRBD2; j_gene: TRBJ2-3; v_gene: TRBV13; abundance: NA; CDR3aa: CASTLGTSRGTDTQYF; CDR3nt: TGTGCCAGCACCCTAGGGACTAGCAGAGGCACAGATACGCAGTATTTT
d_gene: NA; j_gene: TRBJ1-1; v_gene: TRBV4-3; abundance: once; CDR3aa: CASSQYTGLNTEAFF; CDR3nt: TGCGCCAGCAGCCAATATACAGGATTGAACACTGAAGCTTTCTTT
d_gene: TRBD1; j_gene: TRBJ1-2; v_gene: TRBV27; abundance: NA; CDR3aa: CASSFQGVGGYTF; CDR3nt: TGTGCCAGCAGTTTCCAGGGGGTAGGTGGCTACACCTTC
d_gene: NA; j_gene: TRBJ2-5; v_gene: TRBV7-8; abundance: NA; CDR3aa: CASSLENREAETQYF; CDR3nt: TGTGCCAGCAGCTTAGAGAACAGGGAAGCGGAGACCCAGTACTTC
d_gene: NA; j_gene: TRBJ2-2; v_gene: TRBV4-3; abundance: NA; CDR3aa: CASSQGVRGDTGELFF; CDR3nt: TGCGCCAGCAGCCAAGGTGTGCGGGGCGATACCGGGGAGCTGTTTTTT
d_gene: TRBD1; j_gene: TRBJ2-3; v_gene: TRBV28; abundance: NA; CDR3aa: CASSLDGQGMATQYF; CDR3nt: TGTGCCAGCAGTCTAGACGGACAGGGAATGGCTACGCAGTATTTT
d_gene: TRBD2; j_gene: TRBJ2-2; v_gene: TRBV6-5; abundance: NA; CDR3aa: CASRVHLGRAGELFF; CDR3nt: TGTGCCAGCAGGGTACATTTGGGGAGGGCCGGGGAGCTGTTTTTT
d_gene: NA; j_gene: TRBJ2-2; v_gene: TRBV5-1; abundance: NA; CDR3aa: CASSVGGTNTGELFF; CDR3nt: TGCGCCAGCAGCGTAGGGGGAACCAACACCGGGGAGCTGTTTTTT
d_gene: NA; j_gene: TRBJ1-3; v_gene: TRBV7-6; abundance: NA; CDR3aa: CASSLAPPGEGNTIYF; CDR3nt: TGTGCCAGCAGCTTAGCCCCGCCGGGGGAAGGAAACACCATATATTTT
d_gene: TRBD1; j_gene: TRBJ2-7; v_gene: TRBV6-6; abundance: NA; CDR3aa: CASRTGGEYEQYF; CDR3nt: TGTGCCAGCAGGACAGGGGGCGAGTACGAGCAGTACTTC
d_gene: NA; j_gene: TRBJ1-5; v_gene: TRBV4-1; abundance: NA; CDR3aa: CASSQAAGGDQPQHF; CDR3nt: TGCGCCAGCAGCCAAGCAGCAGGAGGTGATCAGCCCCAGCATTTT
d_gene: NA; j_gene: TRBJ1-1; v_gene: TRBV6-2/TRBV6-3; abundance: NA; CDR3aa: CASSPQGSTEAFF; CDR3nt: TGTGCCAGCAGCCCACAGGGTTCGACTGAAGCTTTCTTT
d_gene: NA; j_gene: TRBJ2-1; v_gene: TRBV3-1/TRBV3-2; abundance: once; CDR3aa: CASSQEPGEQFF; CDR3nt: TGTGCCAGCAGCCAAGAACCAGGTGAGCAGTTCTTC
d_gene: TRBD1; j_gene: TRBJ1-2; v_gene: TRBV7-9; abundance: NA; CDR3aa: CASSPRTGWVIGYTF; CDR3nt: TGTGCCAGCAGCCCGAGGACAGGGTGGGTAATCGGCTACACCTTC
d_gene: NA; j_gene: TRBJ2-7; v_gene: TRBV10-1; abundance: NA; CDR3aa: CASSAGSLPYEQYF; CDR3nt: TGTGCCAGCTCAGCGGGTAGCTTACCCTACGAGCAGTACTTC
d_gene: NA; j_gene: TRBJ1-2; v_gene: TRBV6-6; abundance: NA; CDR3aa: CASLTSDSNYGYTF; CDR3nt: TGTGCCAGCTTGACCTCGGACAGTAACTATGGCTACACCTTC
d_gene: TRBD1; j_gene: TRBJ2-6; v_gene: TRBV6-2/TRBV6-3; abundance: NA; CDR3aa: CASSWGQGRSGANVLTF; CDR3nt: TGTGCCAGCAGTTGGGGACAGGGGAGGTCTGGGGCCAACGTCCTGACTTTC
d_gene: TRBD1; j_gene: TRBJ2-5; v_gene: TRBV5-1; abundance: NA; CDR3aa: CASSISGTEETQYF; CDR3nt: TGCGCCAGCAGCATCTCCGGGACAGAAGAGACCCAGTACTTC
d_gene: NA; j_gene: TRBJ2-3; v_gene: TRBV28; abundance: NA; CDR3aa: CASSPPSGTDTQYF; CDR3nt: TGTGCCAGCAGTCCGCCTAGCGGCACAGATACGCAGTATTTT
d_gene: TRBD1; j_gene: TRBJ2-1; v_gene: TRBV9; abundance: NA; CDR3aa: CASSVNPRTGGEDEQFF; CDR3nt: TGTGCCAGCAGCGTCAACCCTAGGACAGGGGGCGAGGATGAGCAGTTCTTC
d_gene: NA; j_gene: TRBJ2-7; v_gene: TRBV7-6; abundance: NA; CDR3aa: CASSMGPAGRYEQYF; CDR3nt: TGTGCCAGCAGCATGGGGCCCGCAGGACGCTACGAGCAGTACTTC
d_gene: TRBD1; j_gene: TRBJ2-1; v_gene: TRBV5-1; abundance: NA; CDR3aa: CASSNLGGQDWFF; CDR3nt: TGCGCCAGCAGCAACCTAGGGGGACAGGATTGGTTCTTC
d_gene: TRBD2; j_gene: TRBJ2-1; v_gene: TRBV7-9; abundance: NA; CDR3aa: CASSISGFSYNEQFF; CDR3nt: TGTGCCAGCAGCATTAGCGGGTTCTCCTACAATGAGCAGTTCTTC
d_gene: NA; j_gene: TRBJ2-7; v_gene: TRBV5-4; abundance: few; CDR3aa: CASSLTGPSYEQYF; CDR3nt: TGTGCCAGCAGCTTGACAGGGCCCTCCTACGAGCAGTACTTC
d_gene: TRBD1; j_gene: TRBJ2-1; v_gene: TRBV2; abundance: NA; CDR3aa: CASSQQGGPYNEQFF; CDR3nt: TGTGCCAGCAGTCAACAGGGGGGCCCCTACAATGAGCAGTTCTTC
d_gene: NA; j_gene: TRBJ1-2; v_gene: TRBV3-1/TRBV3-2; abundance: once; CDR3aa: CASSLGVADSAF; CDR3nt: TGTGCCAGCAGCCTCGGAGTCGCGGACTCCGCCTTC
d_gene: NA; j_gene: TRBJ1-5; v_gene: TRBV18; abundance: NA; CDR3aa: CASSQEQDYSNQPQHF; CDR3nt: TGTGCCAGCTCACAAGAACAGGATTATAGCAATCAGCCCCAGCATTTT
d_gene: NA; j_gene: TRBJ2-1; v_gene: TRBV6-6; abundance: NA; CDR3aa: CASRDRSPNEQFF; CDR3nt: TGTGCCAGCAGAGATCGGAGTCCCAATGAGCAGTTCTTC
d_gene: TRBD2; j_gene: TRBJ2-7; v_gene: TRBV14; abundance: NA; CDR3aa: CASSQLGGGAYEQYF; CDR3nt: TGTGCCAGCAGCCAATTAGGCGGGGGGGCCTACGAGCAGTACTTC
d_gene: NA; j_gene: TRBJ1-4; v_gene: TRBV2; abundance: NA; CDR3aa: CASSKEQGTNEKLFF; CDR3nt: TGTGCCAGCAGTAAAGAACAGGGTACTAATGAAAAACTGTTTTTT
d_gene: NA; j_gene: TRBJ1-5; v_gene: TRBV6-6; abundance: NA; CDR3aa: CASSYSGSHQPQHF; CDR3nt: TGTGCCAGCAGTTACTCGGGCAGCCATCAGCCCCAGCATTTT
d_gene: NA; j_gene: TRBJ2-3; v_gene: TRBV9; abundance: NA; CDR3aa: CASSPRGTGTDTQYF; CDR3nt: TGTGCCAGCAGCCCCCGGGGAACAGGGACAGATACGCAGTATTTT
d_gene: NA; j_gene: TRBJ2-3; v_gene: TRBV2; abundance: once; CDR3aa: CASSQWGVTQYF; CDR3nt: TGTGCCAGCAGCCAGTGGGGGGTTACGCAGTATTTT
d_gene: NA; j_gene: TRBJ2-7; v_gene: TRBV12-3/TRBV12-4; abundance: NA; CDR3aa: CASSREYEQYF; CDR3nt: TGTGCCAGCAGCCGTGAGTACGAGCAGTACTTC
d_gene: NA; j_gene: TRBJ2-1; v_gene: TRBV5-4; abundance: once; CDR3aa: CASSLNPGLNEQFF; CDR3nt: TGTGCCAGCAGCTTAAATCCGGGGTTGAATGAGCAGTTCTTC
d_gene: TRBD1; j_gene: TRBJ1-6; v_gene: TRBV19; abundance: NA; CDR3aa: CASTQGGGDRLNSPLHF; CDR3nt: TGTGCCAGTACCCAAGGAGGTGGGGACAGACTTAATTCACCCCTCCACTTT
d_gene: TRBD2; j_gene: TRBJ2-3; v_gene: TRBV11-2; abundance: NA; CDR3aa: CASSLERPGGGEYSTDTQYF; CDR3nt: TGTGCCAGCAGCTTAGAGCGGCCTGGCGGGGGGGAGTATAGCACAGATACGCAGTATTTT
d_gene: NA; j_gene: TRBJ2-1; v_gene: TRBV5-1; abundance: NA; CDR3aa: CASSLSGEAYNEQFF; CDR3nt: TGCGCCAGCAGCTTATCAGGGGAAGCCTACAATGAGCAGTTCTTC
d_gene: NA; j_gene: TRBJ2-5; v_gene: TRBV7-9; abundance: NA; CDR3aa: CASSYSPGRGETQYF; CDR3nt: TGTGCCAGCAGCTACTCCCCAGGGAGGGGGGAGACCCAGTACTTC
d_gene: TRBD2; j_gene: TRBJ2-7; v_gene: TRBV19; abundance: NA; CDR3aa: CASSMSGLAGSSYEQYF; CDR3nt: TGTGCCAGTAGTATGTCTGGGCTAGCGGGGAGCTCCTACGAGCAGTACTTC
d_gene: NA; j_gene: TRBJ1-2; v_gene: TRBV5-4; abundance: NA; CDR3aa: CASSFGQGFGYTF; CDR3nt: TGTGCCAGCAGCTTCGGCCAGGGTTTTGGCTACACCTTC
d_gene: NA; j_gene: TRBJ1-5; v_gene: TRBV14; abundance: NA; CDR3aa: CASSQDWAQPQHF; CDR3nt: TGTGCCAGCAGCCAAGACTGGGCTCAGCCCCAGCATTTT
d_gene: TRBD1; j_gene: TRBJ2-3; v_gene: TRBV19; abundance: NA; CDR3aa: CASSTDRVGTDTQYF; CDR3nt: TGTGCCAGTAGTACCGACAGGGTTGGCACAGATACGCAGTATTTT
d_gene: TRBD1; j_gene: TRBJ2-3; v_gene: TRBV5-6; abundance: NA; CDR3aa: CASSSTGDYTQYF; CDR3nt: TGTGCCAGCAGCTCGACAGGGGATTATACGCAGTATTTT
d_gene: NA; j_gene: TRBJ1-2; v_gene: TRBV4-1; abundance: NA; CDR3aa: CASSQPPSNYGYTF; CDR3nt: TGCGCCAGCAGCCAACCTCCGTCTAACTATGGCTACACCTTC
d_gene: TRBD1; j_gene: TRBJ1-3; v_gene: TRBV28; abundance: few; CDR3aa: CASSLSGTGIGNTIYF; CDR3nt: TGTGCCAGCAGTTTATCCGGGACAGGGATAGGAAACACCATATATTTT